Listed below are T cell receptor beta chains from one sample, sequenced in a study of T cell repertoires in cytomegalovirus infection. TCRdb reprocessed the reads with MiXCR, giving one entry per CDR3 protein. The profile covers 170,000 or so distinct CDR3 sequences, with about 18% appearing a single time and 25% taken by the ten largest. The specimen sequenced was CD8+ T cells from PBMCs. These receptors originate from a human donor in good health (CMV status not recorded). Some clones in this sample may be carry-over from other donors' samples. Both conserved end residues are part of each CDR3. The order of the fields is J gene, clone size, V gene, D gene, CDR3 DNA, CDR3 protein. D genes are given only for firm matches. Where a row states a size, it is once, few, many or the class of an expanded clone; other rows omit it.

>TRBJ2-3|many|TRBV9|.
TGTGCCAGCAGCGGGGTTTCTTGGGGTGGCACAGATACGCAGTATTTT
CASSGVSWGGTDTQYF
>TRBJ2-7|.|TRBV20-1|.
TGCAGTGCTAGAGGGGTTATGCTCCCGGCGGCGTACGAGCAGTACTTC
CSARGVMLPAAYEQYF
>TRBJ1-3|.|TRBV7-8|.
TGTGCCAGCAGCTTAGGGGGGACCAGGGTGAGAGGAAACACCATATATTTT
CASSLGGTRVRGNTIYF
>TRBJ2-7|.|TRBV7-9|.
TGTGCCAGCAGCCCCAGGGGGGGGAACTACGAGCAGTACTTC
CASSPRGGNYEQYF
>TRBJ2-3|few|TRBV13|TRBD2
TGTGCCAGCAGCTTGGGACTAGCGGGGGGTAGCACAGATACGCAGTATTTT
CASSLGLAGGSTDTQYF
>TRBJ2-7|.|TRBV20-1|.
TGCAGTGCTAGAGATCCGTCAAGGTCATACTTC
CSARDPSRSYF
>TRBJ1-2|few|TRBV12-5|.
TGTGCTAGTGGCCCAGATTCGCAGGATGGCTACACCTTC
CASGPDSQDGYTF
>TRBJ2-2|.|TRBV4-3|TRBD2
TGCGCCAGCAGCCAAGATATAAACCTAGCGGGGGGACCGAACACCGGGGAGCTGTTTTTT
CASSQDINLAGGPNTGELFF
>TRBJ2-1|.|TRBV14|.
TGTGCCAGCAGCCAAGATTCGGGGTGGGGAAATGAGCAGTTCTTC
CASSQDSGWGNEQFF
>TRBJ2-1|.|TRBV4-3|.
TGCGCCAGCAGCCCCCGGACGGGGTACAATGAGCAGTTCTTC
CASSPRTGYNEQFF
>TRBJ2-2|.|TRBV6-5|.
TGTGCCAGCAGTTACGGAGTCACCGGGGAGCTGTTTTTT
CASSYGVTGELFF
>TRBJ2-7|many|TRBV30|TRBD2
TGTGCCTGGAGTGTGTCGGGGGGTTCCTACGAGCAGTACTTC
CAWSVSGGSYEQYF
>TRBJ2-7|few|TRBV7-9|TRBD1
TGTGCCAGCAGCTCCCCGGACAGGGGGCGCGACGAGCAGTACTTC
CASSSPDRGRDEQYF
>TRBJ2-7|few|TRBV11-1|.
TGTGCCAGCAGCGCCACGGGACCCACACCCTTGGAGCAGTACTTC
CASSATGPTPLEQYF
>TRBJ1-5|few|TRBV7-2|.
TGTGCCAGCAGCTTAGAGGGTCGTGGCCGGATCAATCAGCCCCAGCATTTT
CASSLEGRGRINQPQHF
>TRBJ2-7|few|TRBV12-3/TRBV12-4|TRBD1
TGTGCCAGCAGTTCGCAGGACAGGGGTTACGAGCAGTACTTC
CASSSQDRGYEQYF
>TRBJ2-7|.|TRBV7-8|.
TGTGCCAGCAGCATTCAGGGAGAGCAGTACTTC
CASSIQGEQYF
>TRBJ2-1|.|TRBV7-9|.
TGTGCCAGCAGCTTAGGAAAGGGAATGGTAGTGGGTGAGCAGTTCTTC
CASSLGKGMVVGEQFF
>TRBJ2-7|.|TRBV28|TRBD1
TGTGCCAGCAGCCATGGCAGGACAGGGGGCCAGTACGAGCAGTACTTC
CASSHGRTGGQYEQYF
>TRBJ1-2|few|TRBV7-3|.
TGTGCCAGCAGCCCGGTCGAGGGGTCGGTAAATGGCTACACCTTC
CASSPVEGSVNGYTF
>TRBJ2-4|few|TRBV7-2|.
TGTGCCAGCAGCTTGGGACGCGGGATGCAAAACATTCAGTACTTC
CASSLGRGMQNIQYF
>TRBJ2-2|few|TRBV15|.
TGTGCCACCAGCGTGAAAGGAGGCAGGAACACCGGGGAGCTGTTTTTT
CATSVKGGRNTGELFF
>TRBJ2-7|.|TRBV25-1|.
TGTGCCAGCAGTGTGGCAGGGGAGCAGTACTTC
CASSVAGEQYF
>TRBJ1-2|few|TRBV7-2|TRBD1
TGTGCCAGCAGCATGGTCGGACAGGTGAATCGGGGCTACACCTTC
CASSMVGQVNRGYTF
>TRBJ2-2|.|TRBV6-5|TRBD1
TGTGCCAGCAGAGACAGGGGCGGTGACGGGGAGCTGTTTTTT
CASRDRGGDGELFF
>TRBJ2-1|once|TRBV28|.
TGTGCCAGCAGCCCCCGGAATGAGCAGTTCTTC
CASSPRNEQFF
>TRBJ2-7|few|TRBV29-1|.
TGCAGCGTGAAGAGAACAGGGAACTCCTACGAGCAGTACTTC
CSVKRTGNSYEQYF
>TRBJ2-5|few|TRBV7-2|TRBD2
TGTGCCAGCAGCCTCCTGACTAGCGGGGAGGAGACCCAGTACTTC
CASSLLTSGEETQYF